The source of this T cell receptor (beta chain) is a study of blood T cell repertoires in COVID-19. About the study: T cells, B-cell-depleted T cells, or PBMCs supplied cDNA or gDNA.

Germline assignment: CDR1 MNHNS and CDR2 SASEGT. The V and J ends lost 1 base and 5 bases, in that order; junction bases with no gene match: 4. CDR3 length equals 15 residues. Profiling relied on immunoSEQ multiplex PCR, and the TCRdb table lists in-frame clones only, not all of them. The sample has roughly 130,000 clones, 88% seen once. The V and J genes are TRBV6-1 and TRBJ1-4, with 7 bases that match TRBD1. Sequences were obtained from peripheral blood. The clonotype comes from a man aged 60-69 years with active or convalescent COVID-19. The CDR3 here is CASSEGQGVNEKLFF. CDR3 DNA sequence: TGTGCCAGCAGTGAAGGACAGGGCGTCAATGAAAAACTGTTTTTT.